These T cell receptor beta chains were read from a single sample in a study of T cell responses to AZD1222 COVID-19 vaccine. Data came from immunoSEQ multiplex PCR; TCRdb stores just in-frame clones and leaves some out. The table shows some 130,000 clones, with 80% to 90% occurring only once. The sequenced sample was peripheral blood, obtained on day 0 of AZD1222 vaccination. These receptors originate from an adult in good health. The conserved cysteine and the conserved F or W are not part of the CDR3 here.

j_call v_call cdr3_aa
TRBJ1-2 TRBV5-6 ASAQRSGYT
TRBJ1-6 TRBV27 ASSYGPKHSPLH
TRBJ1-2 TRBV7-9 ASSHGQNYGYT
TRBJ2-1 TRBV5-1 ASSLDRDEQF
TRBJ1-1 TRBV5-6 ATQLSGDTGRSF
TRBJ1-6 TRBV19 ASRTGEQPSPLH
TRBJ2-3 TRBV19 ASTAGWGPRDTQY
TRBJ2-5 TRBV4-1 ASSQDGLVGETQY
TRBJ1-1 TRBV5-4 ASSPFEMNTEAF
TRBJ1-2 TRBV5-1 ASSLEVGRGYGYT
TRBJ2-7 TRBV6-1 ASSEAQSYEQY
TRBJ1-1 TRBV18 ASSPLEGDEAF
TRBJ1-6 TRBV19 ASSIPPGQGNNSPLH
TRBJ2-1 TRBV6-1 ASSVGTSGGINEQF
TRBJ2-3 TRBV19 ASSLGAGGRTDTQY
TRBJ2-2 TRBV12-3/TRBV12-4 ASSLGRRGELF
TRBJ2-5 TRBV3-1/TRBV3-2 ASILRGASQETQY
TRBJ1-2 TRBV7-9 ASSLGTGYGYT
TRBJ1-1 TRBV6-2/TRBV6-3 ASSYFQDMNTEAF
TRBJ1-2 TRBV5-1 ASSLTQGARGYT
TRBJ2-7 TRBV19 ASSPRGGAYEQY
TRBJ1-4 TRBV29-1 SVATYSDRLTNEKLF
TRBJ1-2 TRBV5-4 ASSLGGAPNYGYT
TRBJ1-4 TRBV6-5 ASSYSFWTVNEKLF
TRBJ2-7 TRBV6-5 ASSYSGTFSSYEQY
TRBJ2-3 TRBV4-1 ASSQGQGVPTDTQY
TRBJ1-1 TRBV18 ASSPPWGTGLMNTEAF
TRBJ1-2 TRBV19 ASRGRTYGYT
TRBJ1-2 TRBV19 ASSIRSNGYT
TRBJ1-5 TRBV2 ASSTIRGGGSNQPQH
TRBJ2-1 TRBV9 ASSVATAYNEQF
TRBJ2-7 TRBV30 AWNVGLAAYEQY
TRBJ2-7 TRBV14 ASSQELGEQY
TRBJ2-1 TRBV4-3 ASSQDSFRTYNEQF
TRBJ2-1 TRBV21-1 ASRSWGGCYNEQF
TRBJ2-5 TRBV24-1 ATSDPLSRQETQY
TRBJ2-1 TRBV7-2 ASRLQGHNYNEQF
TRBJ1-3 TRBV11-2 ASATGGVSGNTIY
TRBJ1-3 TRBV7-2 ASSLSAGGDTIY
TRBJ1-6 TRBV4-1 ASSLTNRDLFH
TRBJ2-7 TRBV6-5 ASSHYYEQY
TRBJ1-5 TRBV27 ASSFGGYSNQPQH
TRBJ2-1 TRBV30 AWGTGTLDNEQF
TRBJ2-1 TRBV11-3 ASSQGRTGPSEQF
TRBJ1-2 TRBV11-1 ASSLQGRSAGYT
TRBJ2-1 TRBV5-1 ASSWTGGLNEQF
TRBJ1-6 TRBV12-3/TRBV12-4 ASSRAQDSPLH
TRBJ2-7 TRBV3-1/TRBV3-2 ASSQVSYEQY
TRBJ1-5 TRBV2 ASSKEQGGDSNQPQH
TRBJ1-2 TRBV6-2/TRBV6-3 ASSPTGIEHGYT
TRBJ2-7 TRBV25-1 ASSRPTLAGNYEQY
TRBJ2-5 TRBV18 ASAPLGGSAETQY
TRBJ1-3 TRBV7-6 ASSLEEAGNTIY
TRBJ2-7 TRBV30 AWSNGPRYEQY
TRBJ1-5 TRBV5-1 ASSPDRDQPQH
TRBJ2-7 TRBV7-3 ASSPAGGTYEQY
TRBJ2-7 TRBV7-3 ASSFGTGSRYEQY
TRBJ1-1 TRBV18 ASSPRQGMNTEAF
TRBJ1-6 TRBV19 ASSRNSPLH